The source of this TCR beta chain is a study of blood T cell repertoires in COVID-19. Study summary: Some COVID-19 samples were acute and others convalescent; all came from the United States, Italy and Spain. T cells, B-cell-depleted T cells, or PBMCs supplied cDNA or gDNA.

Original methodology: The authors estimated nucleated cell counts from reference gene primer amplification. Sequencing used immunoSEQ multiplex PCR; TCRdb keeps in-frame clones, though not all of them. V, J and clone size are taken as reported in that table, and D and trimming were inferred from the DNA itself. The sample lists about 71,000 clones; 82% were seen once. In germline, CDR1 is GTSNPN, CDR2 SVGIG (reference sequence). The CDR3 has 13 amino acids. The V end was cut by 3 bases, the J end by 0 bases, with 8 bases between. The TCR was taken from an elderly woman with acute or convalescent COVID-19. The sequenced material came from peripheral blood. This rearrangement joins TRBV30 to TRBJ1-1; D unclear. In DNA, the CDR3 is TGTGCCTGGAGCCAGATTATGAACACTGAAGCTTTCTTT. This codes for CAWSQIMNTEAFF. Looking up the rest from reference TRBV30 and TRBJ1-1 gives the full variable domain: SQTIHQWPATLVQPVGSPLSLECTVEGTSNPNLYWYRQAAGRGLQLLFYSVGIGQISSEVPQNLSASRPQDRQFILSSKKLLLSDSGFYLCAWSQIMNTEAFFGQGTRLTVV.